One and the same sample provided the 8 T cell receptor beta chains below, sequenced in a study of blood T cell repertoires in COVID-19. Assay used: immunoSEQ multiplex PCR; TCRdb lists only in-frame clones, some missing. This sample has under 250,000 clones, with almost 85% found just once. Sequences were obtained from peripheral blood. Source of these receptors: a man between 45 and 60 years old with acute or convalescent COVID-19.

This chain uses TRBV19 with TRBJ2-2, with 8 bases lining up with TRBD1. The CDR3 is made up of 14 amino acids. Germline CDR1 is LNHDA and CDR2 is SQIVND (reference sequence). V was clipped by 4 bases and J by 3 bases; unmatched bases: 1. The CDR3 region is CASSKTGDTGELFF. The CDR3 DNA reads as TGTGCCAGTAGTAAGACAGGGGACACCGGGGAGCTGTTTTTT.

The chain joins TRBV9 to TRBJ2-3; the D gene is possibly TRBD2 (7 bases). With 2 bases removed from V and 4 bases from J, the gap between germline ends came to 8 bases. The CDR3 runs to 13 residues. Germline V gives CDR1 SGDLS, CDR2 YYNGEE. The CDR3 region is CASSVGGPDTQYF. In DNA, the CDR3 is TGTGCCAGCAGCGTGGGGGGGCCAGATACGCAGTATTTT.

CDR3 residues: CAISEPAGAGELFF. DNA of the CDR3: TGTGCCATCAGTGAGCCCGCAGGGGCCGGGGAGCTGTTTTTT. The chain has TRBV10-3 and TRBJ2-2, with a weak D call TRBD1 (6 bases). There are 14 residues in the CDR3. Germline V gene sequence: CDR1 ENHRY, CDR2 SYGVKD. V was shortened by 2 bases and J by 6 bases, with 10 bases between the two germline ends.

The V call is TRBV2, the J call TRBJ1-4; no clear D gene. V lost 2 bases and J lost 3, with 10 bases in between. CDR3 length: 15 amino acids. CDR1 is SNHLY, CDR2 FYNNEI, per germline. The CDR3 sequence: CASSEPGYANEKLFF. The CDR3 DNA sequence: TGTGCCAGCAGTGAACCGGGGTACGCTAATGAAAAACTGTTTTTT.

Turning to this clone: With a much larger clone just one base away, this may be a read error. The genes are TRBV5-6 and TRBJ1-2, with 7 bases matching TRBD1. The ends lost 4 bases at V and 2 bases at J; junction bases unmatched: 2. Germline V CDR1 and CDR2: SGHDT, YYEEEE. The CDR3 has 13 residues. The CDR3 nucleotides read TGTGCCAGCAGCCCGGGACAGAACTATGGCTACACCTTC. Translation gives CASSPGQNYGYTF.

This rearrangement joins TRBV7-8 to TRBJ2-5; 9 bases line up with TRBD2. After removal of 4 bases from V and 5 bases from J, the junction contained 5 bases not matched to a gene. The CDR3 covers 14 residues. The V gene's germline CDR1 is SGHVS and CDR2 FQNEAQ. CDR3: CASSWGTSTETQYF. CDR3 DNA sequence: TGTGCCAGCAGCTGGGGGACTAGCACGGAGACCCAGTACTTC.

This sequence joins TRBV6-1 and TRBJ2-1, with TRBD2 identical over 8 bases. Germline loops: CDR1 MNHNS, CDR2 SASEGT. The CDR3 sequence is 17 residues long. J lost 7 bases, V lost 3 bases, and 14 bases had no gene match. The CDR3 coding sequence is TGTGCCAGCAGTGATGGTAGGAGTAGCGGGATAGGGAATGAGCAGTTCTTC. Its protein product is CASSDGRSSGIGNEQFF.

This clone turned up a few times. The CDR3 loop reads CASSEAGVFF. DNA for the CDR3: TGTGCCAGCAGTGAAGCCGGGGTTTTCTTT. The rearrangement uses TRBV6-1 and TRBJ1-1; no clear D. There are 10 residues in the CDR3. V lost 0 bases and J 13 bases, leaving 6 bases between the germline ends. Germline CDR1 reads MNHNS; CDR2 reads SASEGT.